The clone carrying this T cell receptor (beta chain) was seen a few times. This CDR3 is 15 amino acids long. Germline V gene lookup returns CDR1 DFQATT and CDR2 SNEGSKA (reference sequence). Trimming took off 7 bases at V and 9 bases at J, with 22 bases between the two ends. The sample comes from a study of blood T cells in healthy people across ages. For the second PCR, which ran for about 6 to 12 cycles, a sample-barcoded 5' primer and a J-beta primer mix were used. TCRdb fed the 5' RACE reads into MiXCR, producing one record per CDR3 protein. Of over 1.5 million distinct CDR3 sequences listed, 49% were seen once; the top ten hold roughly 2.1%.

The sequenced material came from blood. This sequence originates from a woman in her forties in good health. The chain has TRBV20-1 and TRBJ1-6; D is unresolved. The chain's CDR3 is CSVRSPSGETSPLHF. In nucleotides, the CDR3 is TGCAGTGTAAGGTCTCCTAGTGGGGAAACTTCACCCCTCCACTTT.